This T cell receptor (beta chain) was captured by sequencing in a study of shared clonotypes between healthy human individuals. Turning to the study itself: Donors, aged 18 to 49, were a couple of women and three men. Study-wide results and limits: Across subsets, estimated richness was generally greater for naive than for memory populations. Sampling used blood alone; tissue repertoires probably differ. Incompleteness in sorted-subset sequencing, despite large depth, was shown by rarefaction.

Clones were sequenced by immunoSEQ multiplex PCR, and TCRdb holds only the in-frame ones, with some missing. The table lists millions of clones, 95% of them singletons, with 0.1% to 0.15% in the top ten. The CDR3 length is 15 residues. The V segment lost 0 bases and the J segment 2 bases; nucleotides outside the gene matches: 3. Germline V CDR1 and CDR2: LGHNA, YNFKEQ. Worth noting for this clone: Its cognate antigen is unknown.

Sequenced sample: naive CD4+ T cells sorted from blood. The sample's subset: CD45RA+ positively selected. The clonotype was recovered from a young man in good health. V and J are TRBV4-2 and TRBJ1-2, with 7 positions matching TRBD1. CDR3 region: CASSQERDRNYGYTF. CDR3 sequence (DNA): TGTGCCAGCAGCCAAGAACGGGACAGAAACTATGGCTACACCTTC.